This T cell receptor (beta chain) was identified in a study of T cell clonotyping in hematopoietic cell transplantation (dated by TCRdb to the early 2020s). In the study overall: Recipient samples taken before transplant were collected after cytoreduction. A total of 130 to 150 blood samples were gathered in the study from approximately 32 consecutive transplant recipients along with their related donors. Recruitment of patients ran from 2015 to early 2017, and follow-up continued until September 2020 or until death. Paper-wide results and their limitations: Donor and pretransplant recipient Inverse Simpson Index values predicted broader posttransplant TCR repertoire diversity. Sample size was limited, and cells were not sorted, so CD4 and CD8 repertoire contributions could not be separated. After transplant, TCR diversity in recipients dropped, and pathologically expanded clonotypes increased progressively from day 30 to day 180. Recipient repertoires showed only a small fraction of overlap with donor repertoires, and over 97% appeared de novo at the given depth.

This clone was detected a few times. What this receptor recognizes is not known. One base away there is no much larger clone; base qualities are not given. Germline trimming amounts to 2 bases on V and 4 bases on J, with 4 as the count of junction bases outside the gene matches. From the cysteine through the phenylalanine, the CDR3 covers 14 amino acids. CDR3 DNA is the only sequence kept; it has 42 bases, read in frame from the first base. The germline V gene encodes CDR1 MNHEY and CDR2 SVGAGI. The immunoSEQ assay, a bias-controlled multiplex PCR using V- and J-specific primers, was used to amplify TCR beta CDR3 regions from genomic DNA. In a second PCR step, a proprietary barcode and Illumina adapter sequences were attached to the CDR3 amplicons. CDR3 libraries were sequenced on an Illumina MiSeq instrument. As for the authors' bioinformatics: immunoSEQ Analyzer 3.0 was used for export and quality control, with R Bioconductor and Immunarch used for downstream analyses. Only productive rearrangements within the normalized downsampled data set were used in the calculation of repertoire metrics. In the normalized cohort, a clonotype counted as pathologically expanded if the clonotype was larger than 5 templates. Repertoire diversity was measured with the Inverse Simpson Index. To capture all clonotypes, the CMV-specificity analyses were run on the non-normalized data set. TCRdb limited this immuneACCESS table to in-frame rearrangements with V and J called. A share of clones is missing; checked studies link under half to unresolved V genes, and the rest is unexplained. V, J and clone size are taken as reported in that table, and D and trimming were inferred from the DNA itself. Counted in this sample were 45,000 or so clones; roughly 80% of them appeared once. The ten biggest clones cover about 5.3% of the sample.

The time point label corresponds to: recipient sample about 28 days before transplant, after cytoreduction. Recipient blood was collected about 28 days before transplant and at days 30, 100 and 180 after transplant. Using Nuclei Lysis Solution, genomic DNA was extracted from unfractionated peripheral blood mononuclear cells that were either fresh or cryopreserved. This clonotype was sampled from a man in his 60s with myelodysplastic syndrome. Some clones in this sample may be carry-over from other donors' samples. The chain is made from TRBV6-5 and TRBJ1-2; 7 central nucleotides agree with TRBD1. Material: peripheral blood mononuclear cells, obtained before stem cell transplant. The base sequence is TGTGCCAGCAGTTACCGGGACAGCTTCTATGGCTACACCTTC. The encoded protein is CASSYRDSFYGYTF.